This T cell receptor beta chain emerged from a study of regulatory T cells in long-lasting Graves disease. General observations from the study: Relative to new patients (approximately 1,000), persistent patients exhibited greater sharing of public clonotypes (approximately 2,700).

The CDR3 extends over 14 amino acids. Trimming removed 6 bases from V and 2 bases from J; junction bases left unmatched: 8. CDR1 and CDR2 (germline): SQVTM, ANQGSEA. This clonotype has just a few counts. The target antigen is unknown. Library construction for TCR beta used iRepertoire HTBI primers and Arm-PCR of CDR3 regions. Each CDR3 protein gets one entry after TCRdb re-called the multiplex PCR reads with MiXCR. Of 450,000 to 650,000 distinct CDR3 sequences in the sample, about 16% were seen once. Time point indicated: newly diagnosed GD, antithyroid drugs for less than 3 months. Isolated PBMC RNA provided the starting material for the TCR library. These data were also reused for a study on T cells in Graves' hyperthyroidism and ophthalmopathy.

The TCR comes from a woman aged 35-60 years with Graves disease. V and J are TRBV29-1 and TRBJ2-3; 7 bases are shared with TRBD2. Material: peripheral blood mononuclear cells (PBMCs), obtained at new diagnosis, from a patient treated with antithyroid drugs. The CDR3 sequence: CSVVRGVLTDTQYF. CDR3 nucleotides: TGCAGCGTAGTTCGGGGGGTCCTCACAGATACGCAGTATTTT.